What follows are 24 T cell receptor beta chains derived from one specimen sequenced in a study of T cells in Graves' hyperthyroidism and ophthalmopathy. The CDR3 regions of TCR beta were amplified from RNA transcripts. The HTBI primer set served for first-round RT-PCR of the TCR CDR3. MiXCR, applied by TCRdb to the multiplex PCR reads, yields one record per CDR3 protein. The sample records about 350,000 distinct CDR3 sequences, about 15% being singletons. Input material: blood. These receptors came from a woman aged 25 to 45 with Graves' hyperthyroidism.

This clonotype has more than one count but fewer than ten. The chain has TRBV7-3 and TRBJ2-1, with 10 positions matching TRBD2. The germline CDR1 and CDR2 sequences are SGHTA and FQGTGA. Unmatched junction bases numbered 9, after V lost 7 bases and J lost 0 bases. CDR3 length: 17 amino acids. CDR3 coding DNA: TGTGCCAGCACCAGAGAAGCGGGAGGGAGCTCCTACAATGAGCAGTTCTTC. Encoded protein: CASTREAGGSSYNEQFF.

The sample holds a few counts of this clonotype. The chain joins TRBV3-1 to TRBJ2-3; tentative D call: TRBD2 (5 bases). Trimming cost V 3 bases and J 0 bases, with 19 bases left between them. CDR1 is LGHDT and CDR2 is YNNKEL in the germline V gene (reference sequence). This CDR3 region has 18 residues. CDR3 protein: CASSHLFREPFSTDTQYF. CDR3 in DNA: TGTGCCAGCAGCCATCTCTTCCGGGAACCATTTAGCACAGATACGCAGTATTTT.

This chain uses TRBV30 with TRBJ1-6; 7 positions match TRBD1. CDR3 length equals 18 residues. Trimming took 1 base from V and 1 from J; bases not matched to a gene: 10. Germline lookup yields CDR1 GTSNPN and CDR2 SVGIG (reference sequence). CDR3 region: CAWSAPLQGMSYNSPLHF. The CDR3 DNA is TGTGCCTGGAGTGCCCCGCTACAGGGGATGTCCTATAATTCACCCCTCCACTTT.

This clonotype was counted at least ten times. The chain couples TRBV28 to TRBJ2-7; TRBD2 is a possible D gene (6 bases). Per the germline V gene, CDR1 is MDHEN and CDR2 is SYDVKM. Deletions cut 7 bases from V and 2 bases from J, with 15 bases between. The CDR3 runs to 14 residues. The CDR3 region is CASIQSRGTYEQYF. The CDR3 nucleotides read TGTGCCAGCATCCAGTCGCGGGGTACCTACGAGCAGTACTTC.

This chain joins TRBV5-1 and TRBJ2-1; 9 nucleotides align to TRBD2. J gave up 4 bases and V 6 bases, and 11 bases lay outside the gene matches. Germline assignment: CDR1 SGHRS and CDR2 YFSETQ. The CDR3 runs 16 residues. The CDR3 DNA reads TGCGCCAGCACAAGCCTTGAGGCGGGAGGGTACAATGAGCAGTTCTTC. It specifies CASTSLEAGGYNEQFF.

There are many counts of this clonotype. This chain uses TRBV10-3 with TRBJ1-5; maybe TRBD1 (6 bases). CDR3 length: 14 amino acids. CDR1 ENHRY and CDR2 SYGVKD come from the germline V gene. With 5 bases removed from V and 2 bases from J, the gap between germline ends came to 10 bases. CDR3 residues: CAISPGAGNQPQHF. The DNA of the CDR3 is TGTGCCATCAGTCCGGGGGCGGGCAATCAGCCCCAGCATTTT.

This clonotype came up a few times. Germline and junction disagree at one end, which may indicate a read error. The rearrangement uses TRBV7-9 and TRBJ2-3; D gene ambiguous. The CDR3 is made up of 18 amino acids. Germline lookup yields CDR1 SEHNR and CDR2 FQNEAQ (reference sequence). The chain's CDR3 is CAGRPKGRVAVSTDTQYF. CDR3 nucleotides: TGTGCCGGCAGACCGAAGGGTAGGGTAGCAGTTAGCACAGATACGCAGTATTTT.

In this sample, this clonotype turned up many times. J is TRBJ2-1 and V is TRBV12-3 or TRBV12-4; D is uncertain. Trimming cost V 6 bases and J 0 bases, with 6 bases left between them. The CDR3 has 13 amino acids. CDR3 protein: CASRRSSYNEQFF. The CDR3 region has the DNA TGTGCCAGCAGAAGAAGCTCCTACAATGAGCAGTTCTTC.

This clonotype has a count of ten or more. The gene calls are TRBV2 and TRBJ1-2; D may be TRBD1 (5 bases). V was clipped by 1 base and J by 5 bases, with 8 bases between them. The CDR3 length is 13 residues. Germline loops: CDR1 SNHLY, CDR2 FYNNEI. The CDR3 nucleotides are TGTGCCAGCAGTGAAGGGACAACGTATGGCTACACCTTC. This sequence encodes CASSEGTTYGYTF.

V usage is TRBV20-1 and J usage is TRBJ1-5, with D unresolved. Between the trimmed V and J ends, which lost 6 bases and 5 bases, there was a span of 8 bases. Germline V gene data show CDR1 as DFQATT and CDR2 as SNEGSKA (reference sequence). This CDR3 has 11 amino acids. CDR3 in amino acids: CSAKVDQPQHF. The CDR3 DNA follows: TGCAGTGCGAAGGTGGATCAGCCCCAGCATTTT.

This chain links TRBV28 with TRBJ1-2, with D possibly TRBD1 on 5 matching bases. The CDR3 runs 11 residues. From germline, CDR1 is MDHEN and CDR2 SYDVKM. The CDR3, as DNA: TGTGCAGCGGGCAGGGACTATGGCTACACCTTC. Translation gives CAAGRDYGYTF.

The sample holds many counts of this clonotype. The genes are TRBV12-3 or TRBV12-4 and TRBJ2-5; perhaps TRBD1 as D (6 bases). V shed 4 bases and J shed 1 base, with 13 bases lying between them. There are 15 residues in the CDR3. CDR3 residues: CASSSRVQGQETQYF. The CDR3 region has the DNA TGTGCCAGCAGTTCGCGCGTACAGGGCCAAGAGACCCAGTACTTC.

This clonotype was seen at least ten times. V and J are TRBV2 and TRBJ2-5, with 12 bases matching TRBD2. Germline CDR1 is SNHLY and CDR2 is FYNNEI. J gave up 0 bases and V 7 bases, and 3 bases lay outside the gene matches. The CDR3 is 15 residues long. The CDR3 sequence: CASKGTSGYQETQYF. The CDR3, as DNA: TGTGCCAGCAAAGGGACTAGCGGGTACCAAGAGACCCAGTACTTC.

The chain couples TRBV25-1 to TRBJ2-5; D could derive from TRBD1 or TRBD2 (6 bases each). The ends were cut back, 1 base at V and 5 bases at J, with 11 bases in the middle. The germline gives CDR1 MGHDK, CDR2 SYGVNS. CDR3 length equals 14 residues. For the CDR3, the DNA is TGTGCCAGCAGTGAATTAGGGGGAGGTGAGACCCAGTACTTC. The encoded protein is CASSELGGGETQYF.

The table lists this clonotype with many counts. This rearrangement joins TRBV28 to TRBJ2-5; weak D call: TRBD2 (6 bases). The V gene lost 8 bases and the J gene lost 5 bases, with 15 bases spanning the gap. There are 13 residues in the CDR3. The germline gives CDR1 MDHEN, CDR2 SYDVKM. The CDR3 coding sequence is TGTGCCAGCGCCCTAGCGAGGTGGGAGACCCAGTACTTC. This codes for CASALARWETQYF.

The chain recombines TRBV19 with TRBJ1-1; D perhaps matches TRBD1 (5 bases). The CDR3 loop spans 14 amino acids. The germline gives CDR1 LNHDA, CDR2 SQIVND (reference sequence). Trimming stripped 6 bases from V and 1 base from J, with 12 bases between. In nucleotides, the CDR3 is TGTGCCAGTAGAACCTCGGGACGGAACACTGAAGCTTTCTTT. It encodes CASRTSGRNTEAFF.

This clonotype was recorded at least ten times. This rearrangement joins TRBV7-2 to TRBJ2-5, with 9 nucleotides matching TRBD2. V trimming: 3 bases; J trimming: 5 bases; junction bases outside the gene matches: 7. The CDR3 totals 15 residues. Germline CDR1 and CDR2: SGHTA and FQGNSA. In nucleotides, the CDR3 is TGTGCCAGCAGCTTGGCTAGCGGGACTGGCGAGACCCAGTACTTC. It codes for CASSLASGTGETQYF. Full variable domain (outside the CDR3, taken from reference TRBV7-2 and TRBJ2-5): GAGVSQSPSNKVTEKGKDVELRCDPISGHTALYWYRQSLGQGLEFLIYFQGNSAPDKSGLPSDRFSAERTGGSVSTLTIQRTQQEDSAVYLCASSLASGTGETQYFGPGTRLLVL.

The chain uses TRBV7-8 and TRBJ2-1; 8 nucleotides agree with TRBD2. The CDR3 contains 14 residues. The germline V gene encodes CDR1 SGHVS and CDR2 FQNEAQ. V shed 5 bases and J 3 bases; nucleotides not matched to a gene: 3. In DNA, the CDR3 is TGTGCCAGCAGCCCAGCGGGAGACTACAATGAGCAGTTCTTC. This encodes CASSPAGDYNEQFF.

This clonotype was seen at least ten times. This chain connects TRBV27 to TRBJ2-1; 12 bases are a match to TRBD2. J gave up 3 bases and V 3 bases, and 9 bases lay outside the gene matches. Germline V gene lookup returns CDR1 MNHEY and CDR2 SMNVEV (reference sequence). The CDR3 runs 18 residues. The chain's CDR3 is CASSFMSRTSGDYNEQFF. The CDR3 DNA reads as TGTGCCAGCAGTTTTATGTCCCGGACTAGCGGGGACTACAATGAGCAGTTCTTC.

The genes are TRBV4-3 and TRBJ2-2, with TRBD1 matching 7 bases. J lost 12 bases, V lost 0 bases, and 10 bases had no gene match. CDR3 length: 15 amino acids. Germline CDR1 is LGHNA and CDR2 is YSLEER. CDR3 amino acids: CASSQEGGVGEKLFF. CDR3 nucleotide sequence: TGCGCCAGCAGCCAAGAAGGGGGCGTGGGGGAGAAGCTGTTTTTT.

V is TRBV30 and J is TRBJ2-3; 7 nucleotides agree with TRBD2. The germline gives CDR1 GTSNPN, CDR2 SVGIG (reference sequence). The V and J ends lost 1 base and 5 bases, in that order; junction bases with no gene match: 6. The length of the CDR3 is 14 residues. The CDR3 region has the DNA TGTGCCTGGAGTGAAGGGAGGGCCCAAGATACGCAGTATTTT. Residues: CAWSEGRAQDTQYF.

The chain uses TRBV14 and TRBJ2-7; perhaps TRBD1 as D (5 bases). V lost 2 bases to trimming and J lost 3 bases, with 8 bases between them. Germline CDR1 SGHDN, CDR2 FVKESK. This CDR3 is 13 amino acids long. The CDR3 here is CASSQKQVYEQYF. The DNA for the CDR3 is TGTGCCAGCAGCCAAAAACAGGTCTACGAGCAGTACTTC.

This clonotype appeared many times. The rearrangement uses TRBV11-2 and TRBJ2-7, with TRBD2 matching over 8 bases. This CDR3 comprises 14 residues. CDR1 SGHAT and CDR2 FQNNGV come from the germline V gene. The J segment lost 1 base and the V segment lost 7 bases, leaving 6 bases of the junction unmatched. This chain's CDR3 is CASTRLAKSYEQYF. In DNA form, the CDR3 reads TGTGCCAGCACCAGACTAGCGAAGTCCTACGAGCAGTACTTC.

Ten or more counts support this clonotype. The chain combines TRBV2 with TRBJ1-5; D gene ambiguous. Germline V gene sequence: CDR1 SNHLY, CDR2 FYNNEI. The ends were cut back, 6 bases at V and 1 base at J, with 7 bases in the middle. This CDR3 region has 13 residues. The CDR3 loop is CASRRDSNQPQHF. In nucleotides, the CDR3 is TGTGCCAGCAGGCGTGACAGCAATCAGCCCCAGCATTTT.